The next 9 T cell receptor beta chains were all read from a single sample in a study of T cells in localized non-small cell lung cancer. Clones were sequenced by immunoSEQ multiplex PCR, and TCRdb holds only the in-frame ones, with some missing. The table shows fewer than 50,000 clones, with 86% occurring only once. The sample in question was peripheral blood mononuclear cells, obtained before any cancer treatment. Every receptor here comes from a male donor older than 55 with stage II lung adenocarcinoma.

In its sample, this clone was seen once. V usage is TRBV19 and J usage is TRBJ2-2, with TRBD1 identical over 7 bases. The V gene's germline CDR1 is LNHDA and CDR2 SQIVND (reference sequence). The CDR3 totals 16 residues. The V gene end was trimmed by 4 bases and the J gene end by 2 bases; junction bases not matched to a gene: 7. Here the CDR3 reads CASSRQGRTNTGELFF. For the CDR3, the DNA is TGTGCCAGTAGTAGACAGGGTCGCACTAACACCGGGGAGCTGTTTTTT. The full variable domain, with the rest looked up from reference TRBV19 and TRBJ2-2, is DGGITQSPKYLFRKEGQNVTLSCEQNLNHDAMYWYRQDPGQGLRLIYYSQIVNDFQKGDIAEGYSVSREKKESFPLTVTSAQKNPTAFYLCASSRQGRTNTGELFFGEGSRLTVL.

CDR3 nucleotides: TGCAGCGTCCCCGGGTCCTACAATGAGCAGTTCTTC. Translating it yields CSVPGSYNEQFF. The genes are TRBV29-1 and TRBJ2-1; D unclear. Germline V lookup: CDR1 SQVTM, CDR2 ANQGSEA. CDR3 length: 12 amino acids. With 6 bases removed from V and 1 base from J, the gap between germline ends came to 7 bases.

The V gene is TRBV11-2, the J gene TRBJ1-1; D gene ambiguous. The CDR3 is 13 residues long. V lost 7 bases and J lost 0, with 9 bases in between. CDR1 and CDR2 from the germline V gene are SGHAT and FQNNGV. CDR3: CASTRRLNTEAFF. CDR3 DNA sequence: TGTGCCAGCACCAGGAGGTTGAACACTGAAGCTTTCTTT.

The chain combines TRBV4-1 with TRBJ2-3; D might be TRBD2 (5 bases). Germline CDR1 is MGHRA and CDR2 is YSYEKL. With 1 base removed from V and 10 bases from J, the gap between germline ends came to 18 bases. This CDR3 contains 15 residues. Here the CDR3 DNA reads TGCGCCAGCAGCCAAGCCAGCGGCCGGGTCTGGGCGCAGTATTTT. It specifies CASSQASGRVWAQYF.

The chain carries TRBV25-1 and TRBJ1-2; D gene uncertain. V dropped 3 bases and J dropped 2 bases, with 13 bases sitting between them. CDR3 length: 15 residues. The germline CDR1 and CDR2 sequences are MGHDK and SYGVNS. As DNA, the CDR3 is TGTGCCAGCAGTGAGCACGGAGATAAGAACTATGGCTACACCTTC. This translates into CASSEHGDKNYGYTF.

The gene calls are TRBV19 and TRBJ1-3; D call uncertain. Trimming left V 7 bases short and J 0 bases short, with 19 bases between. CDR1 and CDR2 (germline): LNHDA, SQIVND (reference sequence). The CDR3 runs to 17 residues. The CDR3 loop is CASTPLISRLSGNTIYF. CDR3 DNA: TGTGCCAGTACCCCCCTTATCAGTCGCCTCTCTGGAAACACCATATATTTT. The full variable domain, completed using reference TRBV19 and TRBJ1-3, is DGGITQSPKYLFRKEGQNVTLSCEQNLNHDAMYWYRQDPGQGLRLIYYSQIVNDFQKGDIAEGYSVSREKKESFPLTVTSAQKNPTAFYLCASTPLISRLSGNTIYFGEGSWLTVV.

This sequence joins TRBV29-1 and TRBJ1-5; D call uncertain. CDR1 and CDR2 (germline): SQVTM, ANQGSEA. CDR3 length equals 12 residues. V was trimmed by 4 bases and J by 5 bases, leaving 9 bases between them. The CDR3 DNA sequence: TGCAGCGTTGGGGCAGAACATCAGCCCCAGCATTTT. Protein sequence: CSVGAEHQPQHF. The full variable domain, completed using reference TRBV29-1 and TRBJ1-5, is SAVISQKPSRDICQRGTSLTIQCQVDSQVTMMFWYRQQPGQSLTLIATANQGSEATYESGFVIDKFPISRPNLTFSTLTVSNMSPEDSSIYLCSVGAEHQPQHFGDGTRLSIL.

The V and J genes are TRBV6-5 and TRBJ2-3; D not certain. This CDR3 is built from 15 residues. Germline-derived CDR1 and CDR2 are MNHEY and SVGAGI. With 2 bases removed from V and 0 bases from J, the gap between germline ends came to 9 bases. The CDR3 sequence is CASSYGATSTDTQYF. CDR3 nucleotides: TGTGCCAGCAGTTACGGAGCAACTAGCACAGATACGCAGTATTTT.

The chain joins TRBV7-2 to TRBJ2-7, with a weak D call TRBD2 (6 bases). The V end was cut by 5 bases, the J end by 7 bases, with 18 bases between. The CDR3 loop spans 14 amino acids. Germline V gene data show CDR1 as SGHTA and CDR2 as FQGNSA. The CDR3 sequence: CASSPPGRSGEQYF. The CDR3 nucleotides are TGTGCCAGCAGCCCCCCAGGGAGGAGTGGAGAGCAGTACTTC.